A single sample is the source of the 26 T cell receptor beta chains below, sequenced in a study of shared clonotypes between healthy human individuals (dated by TCRdb to 2019 to 2021). The receptor library was made with the immunoSEQ multiplex PCR assay. This is the immuneACCESS table as TCRdb keeps it, with only in-frame sequences that have V and J called. A part of the clones is gone; compared with another copy, unresolved V genes explain less than half, and the rest is unexplained. The sample table shows roughly 700,000 clones, and around 72% are seen once. The ten largest clones take up 1.7% of the sample. Sequenced sample: memory CD4+ T cells sorted from blood. Explained via the paper, the cell subset or site label denotes: CD45RA-negative fraction. All receptors come from a woman in her twenties or thirties in good health.

This chain uses TRBV4-1 with TRBJ1-2; no definite D call. Between the trimmed V and J ends, which lost 0 bases and 4 bases, there was a span of 9 bases. The CDR3 covers 14 residues. The germline V gene has CDR1 MGHRA and CDR2 YSYEKL. Here the CDR3 reads CASSQDGLFYGYTF. The DNA for the CDR3 is TGCGCCAGCAGCCAAGATGGTCTGTTCTATGGCTACACCTTC.

In this sample, this clone turned up a few times. The gene calls are TRBV30 and TRBJ2-5, with 9 bases fitting TRBD2. CDR1 and CDR2 (germline): GTSNPN, SVGIG (reference sequence). The CDR3 spans 13 residues. The V segment lost 4 bases and the J segment 0 bases; nucleotides outside the gene matches: 0. The CDR3: CAWTSGNQETQYF. DNA of the CDR3: TGTGCCTGGACTAGCGGGAACCAAGAGACCCAGTACTTC.

This clone was detected only a few times. This chain joins TRBV25-1 and TRBJ1-2, with a tentative D call TRBD1 (5 bases). This CDR3 is built from 13 residues. V was pared by 2 bases and J by 7 bases, with 11 bases between. The germline V gene has CDR1 MGHDK and CDR2 SYGVNS. The CDR3: CASSEPGRFGYTF. Written as DNA, the CDR3 is TGTGCCAGCAGTGAACCAGGGAGGTTTGGCTACACCTTC.

The chain couples TRBV25-1 to TRBJ2-2, with D perhaps TRBD2 (6 bases). V lost 2 bases to trimming and J lost 4 bases, with 8 bases between them. The CDR3 runs to 14 residues. CDR1 is MGHDK, CDR2 SYGVNS, per germline. The CDR3 coding sequence is TGTGCCAGCAGTGAAATCGGGAGCACCGGGGAGCTGTTTTTT. It encodes CASSEIGSTGELFF.

This rearrangement joins TRBV10-3 to TRBJ2-5, with a possible D match to TRBD2 (5 bases). Looked up from germline, CDR1 is ENHRY and CDR2 is SYGVKD. V was cut by 7 bases and J by 2 bases, with 11 bases left in between. The CDR3 loop spans 13 amino acids. The CDR3 reads CAINRAAQETQYF. As DNA, the CDR3 is TGTGCCATCAACCGAGCGGCTCAAGAGACCCAGTACTTC.

The chain employs TRBV4-1 and TRBJ1-3; D is undetermined. Trimming removed 0 bases at V and 4 bases at J, with 10 bases between. The CDR3 sequence is 15 residues long. CDR1 and CDR2 (germline): MGHRA, YSYEKL. Here the CDR3 reads CASSQDTATGNTIYF. The CDR3, as DNA: TGCGCCAGCAGCCAAGATACTGCAACGGGAAACACCATATATTTT.

The table lists this clone with a few counts. V gene TRBV20-1 combines with J gene TRBJ2-2; D is possibly TRBD2 (5 bases). CDR1 and CDR2 from the germline V gene are DFQATT and SNEGSKA (reference sequence). The length of the CDR3 is 11 residues. CDR3 region: CRANRGGELFF. The CDR3 nucleotides read TGCAGAGCGAATAGAGGGGGGGAGCTGTTTTTT.

The rearrangement joins TRBV10-1 to TRBJ2-3; D possibly corresponds to TRBD2 (6 bases). Germline lookup yields CDR1 WNHNN and CDR2 SYGVQD (reference sequence). This CDR3 is built from 15 residues. The V gene lost 0 bases and the J gene lost 2 bases, with 9 bases spanning the gap. In DNA, the CDR3 is TGCGCCAGCAGTGAGTCGCCGGGGGACACAGATACGCAGTATTTT. As protein: CASSESPGDTDTQYF.

The chain joins TRBV2 to TRBJ1-5, with TRBD1 identical over 9 bases. Trimming removed 5 bases from V and 10 bases from J; junction bases left unmatched: 12. Germline CDR1 and CDR2: SNHLY and FYNNEI. This CDR3 is 15 amino acids long. CDR3 in amino acids: CASSTGTGNPLPQHF. The CDR3, as DNA: TGTGCCAGCAGTACCGGGACAGGGAACCCCTTACCCCAGCATTTT.

The chain combines TRBV5-1 with TRBJ2-3; 7 nucleotides line up with TRBD2. This CDR3 is built from 15 residues. The junction had 6 bases not matched to a gene; V was cut back by 1 base and J by 4 bases. Germline CDR1 SGHRS, CDR2 YFSETQ. The CDR3 region is CASSLRAGWSDTQYF. The CDR3 DNA reads TGCGCCAGCAGCTTGCGAGCGGGATGGTCAGATACGCAGTATTTT. The full variable domain, in which reference TRBV5-1 and TRBJ2-3 provide the parts outside the CDR3, is KAGVTQTPRYLIKTRGQQVTLSCSPISGHRSVSWYQQTPGQGLQFLFEYFSETQRNKGNFPGRFSGRQFSNSRSEMNVSTLELGDSALYLCASSLRAGWSDTQYFGPGTRLTVL.

This sequence joins TRBV18 and TRBJ2-1, with 8 bases identical to TRBD2. The V gene end was trimmed by 3 bases and the J gene end by 5 bases; junction bases not matched to a gene: 9. The CDR3 contains 16 residues. Germline V gene data show CDR1 as KGHSH and CDR2 as LQKENI. DNA of the CDR3: TGTGCCAGCTCACCCGGACTAGCAGGGCCCGACAATGAGCAGTTCTTC. This codes for CASSPGLAGPDNEQFF.

J is TRBJ2-5 and V is TRBV28; D unresolved. Germline V gene sequence: CDR1 MDHEN, CDR2 SYDVKM. CDR3 length: 13 residues. With 0 bases removed from V and 3 bases from J, the gap between germline ends came to 5 bases. CDR3 sequence (DNA): TGTGCCAGCAGTTTATGGGCAGAAGAGACCCAGTACTTC. Residues: CASSLWAEETQYF.

The chain recombines TRBV21-1 with TRBJ2-7; TRBD2 is the table's D call, not checked against the DNA. TRBV21-1 is designated a pseudogene. This CDR3 comprises 19 residues. CDR3 region: CASSKERTMPIWSSYEQYF. In DNA form, the CDR3 reads TGTGCCAGCAGCAAAGAGCGGACTATGCCTATCTGGAGCTCCTACGAGCAGTACTTC.

This chain connects TRBV18 to TRBJ1-4; perhaps TRBD1 as D (5 bases). Germline values: CDR1 KGHSH, CDR2 LQKENI. The CDR3 totals 13 residues. Trimming removed 3 bases at V and 7 bases at J, with 9 bases between. DNA for the CDR3: TGTGCCAGCTCACCCGGACACGTTGAAAAACTGTTTTTT. It encodes CASSPGHVEKLFF.

This rearrangement joins TRBV19 to TRBJ1-5; the D is unclear. This CDR3 has 15 amino acids. Trimming shortened V by 5 bases and J by 4 bases, and 15 bases separated the two germline ends. Germline V lookup: CDR1 LNHDA, CDR2 SQIVND (reference sequence). CDR3 sequence: CASSAGRAGNQPQHF. CDR3 bases: TGTGCCAGTAGTGCCGGCCGAGCGGGTAATCAGCCCCAGCATTTT.

The V gene is TRBV7-2, the J gene TRBJ2-7; D may be TRBD2 (7 bases). The V gene lost 5 bases and the J gene lost 5 bases, with 19 bases spanning the gap. Germline V gene data show CDR1 as SGHTA and CDR2 as FQGNSA. The CDR3 runs to 15 residues. The CDR3 here is CASSHTRGGIHEQYF. Written as DNA, the CDR3 is TGTGCCAGCAGCCACACTAGGGGGGGTATTCACGAGCAGTACTTC.

This clone showed up just a few times. The chain carries TRBV5-1 and TRBJ1-2; possible D gene TRBD1, 6 bases. Germline loops: CDR1 SGHRS, CDR2 YFSETQ. The CDR3 contains 15 residues. Between the trimmed V and J ends, which lost 4 bases and 7 bases, there was a span of 20 bases. The DNA of the CDR3 is TGCGCCAGCAGCCCCAACAGGGAGCCTAAGGCTGGCTACACCTTC. It codes for CASSPNREPKAGYTF.

For this clone: Within the sample, other DNA sequences also encode this same CDR3. The rearrangement uses TRBV2 and TRBJ1-3; D is ambiguous. CDR1 SNHLY and CDR2 FYNNEI come from the germline V gene. The CDR3 spans 13 residues. Deletions cut 3 bases from V and 5 bases from J, with 8 bases between. CDR3 region: CASSDPGRNTIYF. Written as DNA, the CDR3 is TGTGCCAGCAGTGACCCCGGTAGAAACACCATATATTTT.

The V gene is TRBV27, the J gene TRBJ2-7; no definite D call. This CDR3 is built from 16 residues. CDR1 is MNHEY and CDR2 is SMNVEV in the germline V gene (reference sequence). The ends were cut back, 3 bases at V and 2 bases at J, with 17 bases in the middle. CDR3 sequence: CASSFVNSRLPYEQYF. The CDR3 nucleotides read TGTGCCAGCAGTTTTGTCAACTCTAGACTCCCCTACGAGCAGTACTTC.

The CDR3 DNA follows: TGCAGCGCCCAGGGGGGATTAGACTATGGCTACACCTTC. Translation gives CSAQGGLDYGYTF. The chain employs TRBV29-1 and TRBJ1-2, with TRBD1 matching 7 bases. Per the germline V gene, CDR1 is SQVTM and CDR2 is ANQGSEA. This CDR3 spans 13 amino acids. V lost 7 bases and J lost 3; bases outside the gene matches: 8.

The J gene is TRBJ2-1, the V gene TRBV27, with D maybe TRBD2 (5 bases). Per the germline V gene, CDR1 is MNHEY and CDR2 is SMNVEV (reference sequence). This CDR3 spans 13 amino acids. Trimming left V 3 bases short and J 7 bases short, with 10 bases between. CDR3 residues: CASSLLLANEQFF. The DNA for the CDR3 is TGTGCCAGCAGTTTGCTCCTAGCAAATGAGCAGTTCTTC.

The chain uses TRBV27 and TRBJ2-2, with D perhaps TRBD1 (7 bases). CDR3 length equals 17 residues. The ends were cut back, 5 bases at V and 5 bases at J, with 21 bases in the middle. Germline lookup yields CDR1 MNHEY and CDR2 SMNVEV (reference sequence). CDR3 nucleotide sequence: TGTGCCAGCAGTAAATCAGGGGGAGGTTCCCGGACCGGGGAGCTGTTTTTT. Translated: CASSKSGGGSRTGELFF.

The rearrangement links TRBV5-5 to TRBJ2-7; 9 bases agree with TRBD2. The V and J ends lost 3 bases and 3 bases, in that order; junction bases with no gene match: 13. The CDR3 length is 17 residues. Germline loops: CDR1 SGHKS, CDR2 YYEKEE (reference sequence). This chain's CDR3 is CASSWGVAGGPSYEQYF. The CDR3 DNA reads as TGTGCCAGCAGCTGGGGGGTGGCGGGAGGGCCGAGCTACGAGCAGTACTTC.

The rearrangement uses TRBV7-2 and TRBJ2-2; weak D call: TRBD2 (6 bases). CDR1 is SGHTA, CDR2 FQGNSA, per germline. Trimming stripped 3 bases from V and 13 bases from J, with 18 bases between. CDR3 length: 14 residues. The CDR3 DNA sequence: TGTGCCAGCAGCTTCGGACTCGCTAGCGAAGTGCTGTTTTTT. This gives the protein CASSFGLASEVLFF.

Comments on this clone: The identical CDR3 is also encoded by other nucleotide sequences in the sample. The V and J genes are TRBV28 and TRBJ1-2, with D unresolved. Looked up from germline, CDR1 is MDHEN and CDR2 is SYDVKM. V lost 6 bases and J 1 base, leaving 9 bases between the germline ends. The CDR3 consists of 13 residues. The chain's CDR3 is CASSPQVNYGYTF. The CDR3 nucleotides read TGTGCCAGCAGCCCGCAGGTTAACTATGGCTACACCTTC.

This clone turned up a few times. The chain joins TRBV5-6 to TRBJ1-2; D uncertain. The CDR3 is made up of 11 amino acids. Germline CDR1 and CDR2: SGHDT and YYEEEE. V was trimmed by 2 bases and J by 8 bases, leaving 7 bases between them. CDR3 nucleotides: TGTGCCAGCAGCTTTGGGGAGGGCTACACCTTC. The encoded protein is CASSFGEGYTF.